The 2 T cell receptor beta chains below were found in one sample sequenced in a study of blood T cells in healthy people across ages. Next came a second PCR, run for about 6 to 12 cycles, which used a sample-barcoded 5' primer along with a J-beta primer mix. A single record per CDR3 protein comes from TCRdb applying MiXCR to the 5' RACE reads. Altogether 600,000 or so distinct CDR3 sequences are present, around 21% being singletons, with the ten largest covering around 3.4%. The material sequenced was blood. The source is a man in his 70s in good health.

The gene calls are TRBV29-1 and TRBJ2-2; D ambiguous. This CDR3 has 12 residues. Trimming left V 4 bases short and J 7 bases short, with 10 bases between. Germline V gene data show CDR1 as SQVTM and CDR2 as ANQGSEA. The DNA of the CDR3 is TGCAGCGTTGTGGACCTCCTCGGGGAGCTGTTTTTT. Its protein is CSVVDLLGELFF.

The chain carries TRBV3-1 and TRBJ2-7; D could derive from TRBD1 or TRBD2 (5 bases each). The CDR3 runs to 15 residues. Germline V gene data show CDR1 as LGHDT and CDR2 as YNNKEL (reference sequence). V was shortened by 2 bases and J by 1 base, with 12 bases between the two germline ends. The CDR3 nucleotides are TGTGCCAGCAGCCAAAACGGGGCTCAGTCCTACGAGCAGTACTTC. It codes for CASSQNGAQSYEQYF.